These 13 T cell receptor beta chains were all obtained from the same sample, sequenced in a study of a mutant IDH1 vaccine in newly diagnosed glioma. Time point: baseline, week 1 (first vaccination visit). The treatment was: pre-vaccination baseline after standard-of-care therapy. TCRdb's copy holds only in-frame clones and misses some; the assay was immunoSEQ multiplex PCR. Of tens of thousands of clones listed, about 83% are singletons. Sequenced material: peripheral blood mononuclear cells (PBMCs), taken from a glioma patient treated with radiotherapy, temozolomide or both. The receptors were sampled from a woman aged 18-35 years with glioma. Some clones in this sample may be carry-over from other donors' samples.

The rearrangement joins TRBV10-2 to TRBJ2-5, with 7 nucleotides matching TRBD1. This CDR3 is 14 amino acids long. V lost 6 bases and J lost 1; bases outside the gene matches: 5. Germline CDR1 is WSHSY and CDR2 is SAAADI. The CDR3 sequence: CASRGDSSQETQYF. The CDR3 coding sequence is TGCGCCAGCAGGGGGGACAGTAGCCAAGAGACCCAGTACTTC.

The table lists this clone with a count of one. The V call is TRBV11-2, the J call TRBJ2-7, with 8 positions matching TRBD2. Looked up from germline, CDR1 is SGHAT and CDR2 is FQNNGV. V shed 1 base, J shed 5 bases, and the junction held 4 bases outside the gene matches. This CDR3 contains 14 residues. CDR3 coding DNA: TGTGCCAGCAGCTTAGTTAGCGGGGCCCACGAGCAGTACTTC. Translated: CASSLVSGAHEQYF. The variable domain in full, completed from reference TRBV11-2 and TRBJ2-7, reads EAGVAQSPRYKIIEKRQSVAFWCNPISGHATLYWYQQILGQGPKLLIQFQNNGVVDDSQLPKDRFSAERLKGVDSTLKIQPAKLEDSAVYLCASSLVSGAHEQYFGPGTRLTVT.

The V call is TRBV7-6, the J call TRBJ2-1; D is ambiguous. Germline V CDR1 and CDR2: SGHVS, FNYEAQ. The CDR3 runs to 13 residues. Trimming stripped 4 bases from V and 6 bases from J, with 10 bases between. In DNA, the CDR3 is TGTGCCAGCAGCTCTCACCAGGTCAATGAGCAGTTCTTC. This sequence encodes CASSSHQVNEQFF.

The genes are TRBV10-1 and TRBJ1-4; tentatively, D is TRBD1 (5 bases). Germline CDR1 WNHNN, CDR2 SYGVQD (reference sequence). The CDR3 contains 16 residues. The germline V and J ends were trimmed by 6 bases and 7 bases, with 21 bases remaining between them. CDR3 amino acids: CASSPRAGMVAEKLFF. In DNA form, the CDR3 reads TGCGCCAGCAGCCCAAGGGCAGGGATGGTGGCTGAAAAACTGTTTTTT.

The chain recombines TRBV29-1 with TRBJ1-2; D unclear. V lost 1 base to trimming and J lost 1 base, with 4 bases between them. Looked up from germline, CDR1 is SQVTM and CDR2 is ANQGSEA. CDR3 length equals 12 residues. DNA for the CDR3: TGCAGCGTTGAAGGCAGTAACTATGGCTACACCTTC. Its protein is CSVEGSNYGYTF.

The chain links TRBV5-1 to TRBJ1-1; maybe TRBD1 (6 bases). With 0 bases removed from V and 0 bases from J, the gap between germline ends came to 9 bases. This CDR3 is built from 15 residues. Germline CDR1 is SGHRS and CDR2 is YFSETQ. CDR3 DNA sequence: TGCGCCAGCAGCTTGGTTGGGGGCATGAACACTGAAGCTTTCTTT. Translated, it gives CASSLVGGMNTEAFF.

This sequence joins TRBV28 and TRBJ1-2; D is undetermined. This CDR3 has 14 amino acids. Germline V CDR1 and CDR2: MDHEN, SYDVKM. The ends were cut back, 3 bases at V and 4 bases at J, with 12 bases in the middle. The CDR3, as DNA: TGTGCCAGCAGTTTTGACCCACCTGGCTATGGCTACACCTTC. As protein: CASSFDPPGYGYTF.

The chain employs TRBV29-1 and TRBJ2-1, with 9 bases lining up with TRBD2. Germline CDR1 and CDR2: SQVTM and ANQGSEA. V was clipped by 6 bases and J by 8 bases; unmatched bases: 14. This CDR3 is 15 amino acids long. CDR3 coding DNA: TGCAGCGTCCTAATAGCGGGAGAGGTCTGGGATGAGCAGTTCTTC. Encoded protein: CSVLIAGEVWDEQFF.

This chain connects TRBV5-6 to TRBJ2-2, with a possible D match to TRBD1 (6 bases). The CDR3 sequence is 15 residues long. The germline gives CDR1 SGHDT, CDR2 YYEEEE. V was pared by 0 bases and J by 6 bases, with 12 bases between. The CDR3: CASSLVRTAAGELFF. As DNA, the CDR3 is TGTGCCAGCAGCTTGGTGCGGACAGCCGCCGGGGAGCTGTTTTTT.

By share, this clone counts as medium-sized. V usage is TRBV6-1 and J usage is TRBJ2-3; the D call may be TRBD1 or TRBD2 (6 bases each). Trimming shortened V by 0 bases and J by 4 bases, and 14 bases separated the two germline ends. In germline, CDR1 is MNHNS, CDR2 SASEGT. The CDR3 loop spans 16 amino acids. CDR3 residues: CASSEAPGGGADTQYF. The CDR3 region has the DNA TGTGCCAGCAGTGAAGCGCCTGGGGGCGGGGCAGATACGCAGTATTTT.

The rearrangement links TRBV11-2 to TRBJ2-1; 10 bases fit TRBD2. In germline, CDR1 is SGHAT, CDR2 FQNNGV. Losses at the gene ends were 0 bases for V and 10 bases for J; bases not matched to a gene: 3. This CDR3 is 14 amino acids long. In DNA, the CDR3 is TGTGCCAGCAGCTTAGAAAGCGGGAGGGGCGAGCAGTTCTTC. This codes for CASSLESGRGEQFF.

V and J are TRBV25-1 and TRBJ1-3, with D possibly being TRBD1 (5 bases). The germline V gene has CDR1 MGHDK and CDR2 SYGVNS. The CDR3 extends over 15 amino acids. The germline V and J ends were trimmed by 1 base and 0 bases, with 7 bases remaining between them. The CDR3 is CASSEWGGSGNTIYF. CDR3 in DNA: TGTGCCAGCAGTGAATGGGGGGGCTCTGGAAACACCATATATTTT.

The chain joins TRBV7-9 to TRBJ1-1; a possible D gene is TRBD1 (5 bases). CDR3 length: 15 amino acids. Germline loops: CDR1 SEHNR, CDR2 FQNEAQ (reference sequence). Trimming took 4 bases from V and 1 from J, leaving 13 bases between them. The CDR3 loop is CASSSWDWQNTEAFF. In DNA, the CDR3 is TGTGCCAGCAGCTCCTGGGACTGGCAGAACACTGAAGCTTTCTTT.